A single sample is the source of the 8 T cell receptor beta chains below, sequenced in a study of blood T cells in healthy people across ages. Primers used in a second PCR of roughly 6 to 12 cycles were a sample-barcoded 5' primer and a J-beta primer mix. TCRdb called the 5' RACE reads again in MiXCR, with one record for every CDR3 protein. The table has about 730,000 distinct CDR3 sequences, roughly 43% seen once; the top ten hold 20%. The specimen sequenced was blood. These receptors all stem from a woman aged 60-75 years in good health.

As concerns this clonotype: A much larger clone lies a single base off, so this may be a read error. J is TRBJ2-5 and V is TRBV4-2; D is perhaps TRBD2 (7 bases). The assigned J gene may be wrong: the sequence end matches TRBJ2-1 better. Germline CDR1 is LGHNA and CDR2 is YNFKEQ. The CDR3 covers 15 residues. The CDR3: CASSQEAGAGETQFF. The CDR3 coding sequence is TGTGCCAGCAGCCAAGAGGCAGGGGCGGGGGAGACCCAGTTCTTC.

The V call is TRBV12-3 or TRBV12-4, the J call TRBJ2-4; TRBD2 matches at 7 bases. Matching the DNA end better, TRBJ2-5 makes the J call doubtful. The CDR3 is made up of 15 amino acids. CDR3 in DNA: TGTGCCAGCACCCGTCGAAGCGGGATGGGGGAGACCCAGTACTTC. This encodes CASTRRSGMGETQYF.

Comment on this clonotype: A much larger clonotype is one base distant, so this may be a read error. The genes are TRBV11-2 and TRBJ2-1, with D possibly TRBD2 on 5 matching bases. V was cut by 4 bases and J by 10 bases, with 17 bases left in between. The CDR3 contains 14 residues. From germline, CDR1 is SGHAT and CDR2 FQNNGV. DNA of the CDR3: TGTGCCAGCAGCTCTGTTGCTAGCTCCTACGAGCAGTTCTTC. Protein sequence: CASSSVASSYEQFF.

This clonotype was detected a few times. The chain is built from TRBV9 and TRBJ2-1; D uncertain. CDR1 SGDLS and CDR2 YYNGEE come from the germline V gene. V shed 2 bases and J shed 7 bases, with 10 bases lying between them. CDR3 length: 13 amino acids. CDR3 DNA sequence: TGTGCCAGCAGCGTGGATTTTGGGAATGAGCAGTTCTTC. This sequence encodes CASSVDFGNEQFF.

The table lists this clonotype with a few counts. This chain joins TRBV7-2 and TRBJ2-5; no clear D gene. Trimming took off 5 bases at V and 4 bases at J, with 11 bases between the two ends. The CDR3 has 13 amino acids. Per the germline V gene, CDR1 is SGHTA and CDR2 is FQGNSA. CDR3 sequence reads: CASSVGSGETQYF. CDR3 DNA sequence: TGTGCCAGCAGCGTAGGGTCGGGAGAGACCCAGTACTTC.

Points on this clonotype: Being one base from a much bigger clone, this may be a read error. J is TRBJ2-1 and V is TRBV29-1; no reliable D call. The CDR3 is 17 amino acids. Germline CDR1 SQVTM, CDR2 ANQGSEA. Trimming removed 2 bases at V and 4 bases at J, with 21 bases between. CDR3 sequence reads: CSVERTLTGGIYNEQFF. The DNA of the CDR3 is TGCAGCGTTGAACGCACCCTAACTGGCGGAATATACAATGAGCAGTTCTTC.

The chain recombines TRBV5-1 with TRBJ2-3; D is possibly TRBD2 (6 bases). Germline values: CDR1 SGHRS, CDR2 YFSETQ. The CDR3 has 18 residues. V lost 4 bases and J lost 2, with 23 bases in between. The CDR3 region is CASSPTSPGASPTDTQYF. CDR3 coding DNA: TGCGCCAGCAGCCCCACAAGCCCGGGAGCCTCCCCCACAGATACGCAGTATTTT.

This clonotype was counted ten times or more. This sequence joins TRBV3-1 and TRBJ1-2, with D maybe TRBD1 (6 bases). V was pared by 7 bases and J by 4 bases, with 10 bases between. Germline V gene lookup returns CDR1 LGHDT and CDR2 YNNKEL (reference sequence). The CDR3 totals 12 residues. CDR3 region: CASTDSSYGYTF. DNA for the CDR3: TGTGCCAGCACGGACAGTTCCTATGGCTACACCTTC.